The 25 T cell receptor beta chains presented below share a single source sample, sequenced in a study of T-cell reconstitution after alpha-beta-depleted transplantation in children. Preparation of the TCRbeta library was carried out with unique molecular identifiers. One entry per CDR3 protein results from TCRdb running MiXCR on the PCR reads. The table has hundreds of thousands of distinct CDR3 sequences, about 15% seen once. The sample here was PBMCs from the stem cell graft donor, taken from the stem cell graft. The receptors originated from a human donor who donated a stem cell graft to a child with acute myeloid leukemia.

This clonotype has only one observation. V and J are TRBV9 and TRBJ2-3; tentative D call: TRBD1 (6 bases). In germline, CDR1 is SGDLS, CDR2 YYNGEE. Trimming removed 5 bases at V and 4 bases at J, with 17 bases between. This CDR3 has 15 residues. The CDR3 protein is CASSSGTRAPDTQYF. The DNA of the CDR3 is TGTGCCAGCAGTAGTGGGACACGGGCACCAGATACGCAGTATTTT.

This rearrangement joins TRBV20-1 to TRBJ1-1; 7 bases are a match to TRBD1. This CDR3 has 15 amino acids. Germline-derived CDR1 and CDR2 are DFQATT and SNEGSKA (reference sequence). Trimming removed 0 bases from V and 3 bases from J; junction bases left unmatched: 7. The CDR3 loop is CSARDLRQGDTEAFF. CDR3 in DNA: TGCAGTGCTAGAGATCTGAGACAGGGAGACACTGAAGCTTTCTTT.

CDR3 protein: CASSQQGTGANQPQHF. The CDR3 bases are TGCGCCAGCAGCCAACAGGGTACGGGCGCCAATCAGCCCCAGCATTTT. The chain combines TRBV4-1 with TRBJ1-5, with a possible D match to TRBD1 (5 bases). This CDR3 is 16 amino acids long. Germline CDR1 reads MGHRA; CDR2 reads YSYEKL. Trimming removed 2 bases from V and 3 bases from J, with 14 bases in between.

This clonotype was detected ten times or more. The V call is TRBV12-3 or TRBV12-4, the J call TRBJ2-1; maybe TRBD2 (5 bases). CDR3 length: 11 residues. Trimming stripped 7 bases from V and 9 bases from J, with 10 bases between. DNA of the CDR3: TGTGCCAGCACCGTCGGGGTTGAGCAGTTCTTC. Translation gives CASTVGVEQFF.

The chain links TRBV12-3 or TRBV12-4 to TRBJ1-2; TRBD1 is a possible D gene (5 bases). Trimming pared 5 bases from V and 3 bases from J, leaving 16 bases between. There are 15 residues in the CDR3. The CDR3 DNA is TGTGCCAGCAGTCCCCTCGGGGGAGGGCACTATGGCTACACCTTC. Translating it yields CASSPLGGGHYGYTF.

This clonotype was counted only a few times. The chain employs TRBV6-1 and TRBJ2-7; 7 positions agree with TRBD1. The CDR3 loop spans 15 amino acids. Unmatched junction bases numbered 8, after V lost 2 bases and J lost 4 bases. CDR1 and CDR2 (germline): MNHNS, SASEGT. In DNA form, the CDR3 reads TGTGCCAGCAGTGAATTCCGGGACAGCGATTACGAGCAGTACTTC. It is translated as CASSEFRDSDYEQYF.

This clonotype was recorded many times. The gene calls are TRBV20-1 and TRBJ1-1, with a tentative D call TRBD1 (6 bases). From germline, CDR1 is DFQATT and CDR2 SNEGSKA (reference sequence). This CDR3 has 12 residues. Trimming removed 4 bases from V and 5 bases from J, with 11 bases in between. CDR3 sequence (DNA): TGCAGTGCTAATAAACAGGGAACTGAAGCTTTCTTT. Translating it yields CSANKQGTEAFF.

The chain is built from TRBV11-2 and TRBJ1-1, with TRBD1 matching over 9 bases. Germline CDR1 SGHAT, CDR2 FQNNGV. With V trimmed by 5 bases and J by 3 bases, 22 bases remained unmatched. There are 20 residues in the CDR3. CDR3 amino acids: CASSLYSGGQGAVRDTEAFF. The CDR3 DNA is TGTGCCAGCAGCCTATATTCAGGGGGACAGGGAGCGGTGAGGGACACTGAAGCTTTCTTT.

In its sample, this clonotype was seen many times. The chain has TRBV20-1 and TRBJ2-7; TRBD2 might be the D (6 bases). V was shortened by 1 base and J by 4 bases, with 11 bases between the two germline ends. Germline lookup yields CDR1 DFQATT and CDR2 SNEGSKA (reference sequence). This CDR3 has 13 residues. CDR3 sequence: CSARGRESYEQYF. As DNA, the CDR3 is TGCAGTGCTAGAGGGAGGGAATCATACGAGCAGTACTTC.

This clonotype has a handful of counts. The chain carries TRBV20-1 and TRBJ1-1; 8 nucleotides match TRBD1. CDR3 size: 15 residues. The germline CDR1 and CDR2 sequences are DFQATT and SNEGSKA (reference sequence). After removal of 3 bases from V and 4 bases from J, the junction contained 10 bases not matched to a gene. The DNA for the CDR3 is TGCAGTGCTAGGGACTTTGGACAGGGTGGCACTGAAGCTTTCTTT. As protein: CSARDFGQGGTEAFF.

The chain uses TRBV7-8 and TRBJ2-6; D is ambiguous. Trimming shortened V by 0 bases and J by 0 bases, and 12 bases separated the two germline ends. Germline V CDR1 and CDR2: SGHVS, FQNEAQ. The CDR3 consists of 18 residues. CDR3 loop: CASSLAQAFLSGANVLTF. Written as DNA, the CDR3 is TGTGCCAGCAGCTTAGCCCAAGCTTTCCTCTCTGGGGCCAACGTCCTGACTTTC.

There are many counts of this clonotype. The genes are TRBV27 and TRBJ2-7; D remains unclear. Trimming shortened V by 8 bases and J by 5 bases, and 13 bases separated the two germline ends. This CDR3 region has 12 residues. Per germline, CDR1 MNHEY and CDR2 SMNVEV (reference sequence). The CDR3 DNA is TGTGCCAGCCGGACCTCCTTCCACGAGCAGTACTTC. Translating it yields CASRTSFHEQYF.

This clonotype was seen only a few times. The chain couples TRBV25-1 to TRBJ2-2; the match to TRBD1 covers 7 bases. J gave up 6 bases and V 5 bases, and 3 bases lay outside the gene matches. This CDR3 has 13 residues. Germline CDR1 reads MGHDK; CDR2 reads SYGVNS. CDR3 residues: CASSKGAPGELFF. Here the CDR3 DNA reads TGTGCCAGCAGTAAGGGGGCGCCCGGGGAGCTGTTTTTT.

The rearrangement joins TRBV7-2 to TRBJ2-2; the match to TRBD1 covers 8 bases. V shed 4 bases and J 1 base; nucleotides not matched to a gene: 5. The CDR3 has 16 residues. Per the germline V gene, CDR1 is SGHTA and CDR2 is FQGNSA. The CDR3 loop is CASSYTGGGNTGELFF. The CDR3 region has the DNA TGTGCCAGCAGCTATACAGGGGGTGGGAACACCGGGGAGCTGTTTTTT.

This clonotype appeared many times. V usage is TRBV6-5 and J usage is TRBJ1-6; possibly TRBD1 for D (5 bases). This CDR3 contains 11 residues. Germline lookup yields CDR1 MNHEY and CDR2 SVGAGI. Deletions cut 10 bases from V and 9 bases from J, with 10 bases between. The CDR3 sequence: CATGTFSPLHF. CDR3 bases: TGTGCCACCGGGACTTTTTCACCCCTCCACTTT.

The table lists this clonotype with many counts. The V call is TRBV20-1, the J call TRBJ2-5, with D maybe TRBD1 (6 bases). The V gene's germline CDR1 is DFQATT and CDR2 SNEGSKA (reference sequence). The CDR3 is 13 residues long. The germline V and J ends were trimmed by 5 bases and 5 bases, with 15 bases remaining between them. This CDR3 reads CSAPLGAGETQYF. The CDR3, as DNA: TGCAGTGCTCCCCTGGGGGCCGGGGAGACCCAGTACTTC.

Details on this clonotype: It may be a read error: a sequence one base away is much more abundant. The chain is built from TRBV20-1 and TRBJ2-2, with D hard to call. Looked up from germline, CDR1 is DFQATT and CDR2 is SNEGSKA (reference sequence). This CDR3 comprises 12 residues. The V gene lost 6 bases and the J gene lost 5 bases, with 10 bases spanning the gap. The CDR3 is CSAPSFTGELFF. CDR3 bases: TGCAGTGCCCCATCATTTACCGGGGAGCTGTTTTTT.

The chain employs TRBV12-3 or TRBV12-4 and TRBJ2-1; no definite D call. Trimming took off 3 bases at V and 10 bases at J, with 13 bases between the two ends. The CDR3 loop spans 13 amino acids. DNA for the CDR3: TGTGCCAGCAGTTTCAGTGAGAACGTCGAGCAGTTCTTC. This sequence encodes CASSFSENVEQFF.

This clonotype was found many times. The chain couples TRBV7-2 to TRBJ1-5; D remains unclear. The CDR3 sequence is 13 residues long. The ends were cut back, 4 bases at V and 1 base at J, with 5 bases in the middle. Germline CDR1 SGHTA, CDR2 FQGNSA. CDR3 in amino acids: CASSSVSNQPQHF. The CDR3 DNA reads as TGTGCCAGCAGCTCAGTCAGCAATCAGCCCCAGCATTTT.

The chain combines TRBV7-9 with TRBJ1-2; 10 bases match TRBD1. The ends lost 2 bases at V and 6 bases at J; junction bases unmatched: 6. The germline V gene has CDR1 SEHNR and CDR2 FQNEAQ (reference sequence). The CDR3 covers 15 residues. CDR3 bases: TGTGCCAGCAGCTTAAACTCCGGGACAGGGGATGGCTACACCTTC. The encoded protein is CASSLNSGTGDGYTF.

This clonotype was seen repeatedly, ten times or more. The genes are TRBV20-1 and TRBJ2-4; TRBD2 might be the D (6 bases). This CDR3 spans 15 amino acids. Between the trimmed V and J ends, which lost 6 bases and 0 bases, there was a span of 15 bases. The germline CDR1 and CDR2 sequences are DFQATT and SNEGSKA (reference sequence). The CDR3 DNA is TGCAGTGCCCCCGGCGGGGTTGGAGCCAAAAACATTCAGTACTTC. Encoded protein: CSAPGGVGAKNIQYF.

The chain recombines TRBV7-8 with TRBJ1-2, with a weak D call TRBD1 (5 bases). The CDR3 loop spans 14 amino acids. Per germline, CDR1 SGHVS and CDR2 FQNEAQ. V lost 5 bases to trimming and J lost 3 bases, with 13 bases between them. CDR3 in amino acids: CASSTRGWDYGYTF. DNA of the CDR3: TGTGCCAGCAGCACGCGGGGCTGGGACTATGGCTACACCTTC.

Comment on this clonotype: A much larger clone lies a single base off, so this may be a read error. This chain links TRBV20-1 with TRBJ2-7, with 8 bases lining up with TRBD2. CDR1 is DFQATT and CDR2 is SNEGSKA in the germline V gene (reference sequence). The CDR3 covers 13 residues. The CDR3 DNA is TGCAGTGCTAGACTAGCGGGTACCTACAAGCAGTACGTC. Residues: CSARLAGTYKQYV.

This clonotype was picked up many times. The rearrangement joins TRBV12-3 or TRBV12-4 to TRBJ2-5; D is uncertain. Trimming took 5 bases from V and 2 from J, leaving 3 bases between them. The CDR3 totals 11 residues. CDR3 nucleotide sequence: TGTGCCAGCAGTATGCAAGAGACCCAGTACTTC. It yields the protein CASSMQETQYF.

In its sample, this clonotype was seen a few times. The V and J genes are TRBV20-1 and TRBJ1-2, with TRBD1 identical over 10 bases. The germline V gene has CDR1 DFQATT and CDR2 SNEGSKA (reference sequence). This CDR3 has 14 amino acids. V was clipped by 1 base and J by 5 bases; unmatched bases: 4. The CDR3 is CSARGPGQGYGYTF. The DNA of the CDR3 is TGCAGTGCTAGAGGCCCGGGACAGGGGTATGGCTACACCTTC.